Sequencing of this TCR beta chain was carried out in a study of T cells in Graves' hyperthyroidism and ophthalmopathy. Researchers barred patients who had uncontrolled infection, other autoimmune disease, pregnancy or lactation. Orbital computed tomography and thyroid ultrasound, together with serum TRAb and thyroxine and clinical symptoms, were used for diagnoses. Germline CDR1 reads LNHDA; CDR2 reads SQIVND (reference sequence). The CDR3 totals 17 residues. Using RNA transcripts as the source, TCR beta CDR3 regions were amplified. HTBI primers were used for first-round RT-PCR of the TCR CDR3. TCRdb ran MiXCR on the multiplex PCR reads and lists one entry per CDR3 protein. The table shows fewer than 650,000 distinct CDR3 sequences, with 40% to 50% occurring only once.

This sequence was found in an adult woman with Graves' disease, either hyperthyroidism or ophthalmopathy (not recorded which). The J gene is TRBJ1-2, the V gene TRBV19, with 10 bases identical to TRBD1. The sequenced sample consisted of peripheral blood or thyroid tissue (not recorded which). CDR3 sequence reads: CARVWGGTGAINYGYTF. The CDR3 nucleotides are TGTGCTAGAGTTTGGGGAGGGACAGGGGCTATTAACTATGGCTACACCTTC. Full variable domain (missing parts from reference TRBV19 and TRBJ1-2): DGGITQSPKYLFRKEGQNVTLSCEQNLNHDAMYWYRQDPGQGLRLIYYSQIVNDFQKGDIAEGYSVSREKKESFPLTVTSAQKNPTAFYLCARVWGGTGAINYGYTFGSGTRLTVV.